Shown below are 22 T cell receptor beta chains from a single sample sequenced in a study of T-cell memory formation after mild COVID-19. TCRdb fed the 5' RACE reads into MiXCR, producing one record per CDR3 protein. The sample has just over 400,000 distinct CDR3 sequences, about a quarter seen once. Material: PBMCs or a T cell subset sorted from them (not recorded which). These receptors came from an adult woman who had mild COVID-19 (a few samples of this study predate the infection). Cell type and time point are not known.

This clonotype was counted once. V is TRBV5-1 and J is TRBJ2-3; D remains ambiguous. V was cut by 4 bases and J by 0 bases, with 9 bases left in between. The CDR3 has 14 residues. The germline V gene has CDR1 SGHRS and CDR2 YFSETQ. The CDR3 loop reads CASSPAPSTDTQYF. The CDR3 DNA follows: TGCGCCAGCAGCCCGGCCCCCAGCACAGATACGCAGTATTTT.

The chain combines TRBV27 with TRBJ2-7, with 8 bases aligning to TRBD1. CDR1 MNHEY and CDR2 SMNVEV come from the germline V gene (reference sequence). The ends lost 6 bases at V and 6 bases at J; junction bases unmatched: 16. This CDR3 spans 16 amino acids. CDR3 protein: CASSPDPRGLLAEQYF. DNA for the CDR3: TGTGCCAGCAGCCCAGACCCCAGGGGGCTGCTGGCCGAGCAGTACTTC.

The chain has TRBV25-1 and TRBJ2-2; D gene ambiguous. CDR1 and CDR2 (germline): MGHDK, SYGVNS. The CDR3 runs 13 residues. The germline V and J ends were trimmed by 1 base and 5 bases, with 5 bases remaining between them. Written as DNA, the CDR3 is TGTGCCAGCAGTGAATTTATGACCGGGGAGCTGTTTTTT. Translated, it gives CASSEFMTGELFF.

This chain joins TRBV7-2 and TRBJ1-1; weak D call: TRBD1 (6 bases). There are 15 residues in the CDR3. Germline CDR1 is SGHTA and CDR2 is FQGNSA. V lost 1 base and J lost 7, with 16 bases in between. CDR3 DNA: TGTGCCAGCAGCTTAGAAGGGGGTAGGAGCTATGAAGCTTTCTTT. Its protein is CASSLEGGRSYEAFF. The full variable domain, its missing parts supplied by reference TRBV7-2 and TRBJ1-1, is GAGVSQSPSNKVTEKGKDVELRCDPISGHTALYWYRQSLGQGLEFLIYFQGNSAPDKSGLPSDRFSAERTGGSVSTLTIQRTQQEDSAVYLCASSLEGGRSYEAFFGQGTRLTVV.

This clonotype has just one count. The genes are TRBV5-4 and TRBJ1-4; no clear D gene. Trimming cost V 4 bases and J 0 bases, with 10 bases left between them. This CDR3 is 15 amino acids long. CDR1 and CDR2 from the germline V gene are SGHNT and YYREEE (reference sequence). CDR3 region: CASSATSTTNEKLFF. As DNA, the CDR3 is TGTGCCAGCAGCGCAACATCTACAACTAATGAAAAACTGTTTTTT.

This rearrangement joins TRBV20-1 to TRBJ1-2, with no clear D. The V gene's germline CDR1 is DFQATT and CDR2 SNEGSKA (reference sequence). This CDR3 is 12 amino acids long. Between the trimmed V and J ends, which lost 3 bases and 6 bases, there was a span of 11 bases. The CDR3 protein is CSASTATDGYTF. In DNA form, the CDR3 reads TGCAGTGCTAGTACCGCTACAGATGGCTACACCTTC.

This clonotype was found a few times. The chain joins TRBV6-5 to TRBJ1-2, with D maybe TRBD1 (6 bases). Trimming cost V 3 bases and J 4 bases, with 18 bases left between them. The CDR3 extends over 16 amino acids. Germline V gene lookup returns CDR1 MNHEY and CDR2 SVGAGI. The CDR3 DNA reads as TGTGCCAGCAGTTATCCCGCGAGGGGGGGATTCTATGGCTACACCTTC. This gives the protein CASSYPARGGFYGYTF.

This CDR3 is CAWRQLAASEQFF. The CDR3 DNA sequence: TGTGCCTGGAGACAGTTGGCGGCATCTGAGCAGTTCTTC. The chain recombines TRBV30 with TRBJ2-1; D remains ambiguous. Germline V gene lookup returns CDR1 GTSNPN and CDR2 SVGIG (reference sequence). The CDR3 consists of 13 residues. The germline V and J ends were trimmed by 3 bases and 9 bases, with 15 bases remaining between them.

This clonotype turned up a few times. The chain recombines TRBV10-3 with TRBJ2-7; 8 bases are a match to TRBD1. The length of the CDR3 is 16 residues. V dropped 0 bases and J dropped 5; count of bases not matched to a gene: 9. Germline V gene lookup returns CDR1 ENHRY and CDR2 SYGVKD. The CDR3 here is CAISESRETGAHEQYF. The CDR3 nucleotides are TGTGCCATCAGTGAGTCCCGAGAGACAGGGGCTCACGAGCAGTACTTC.

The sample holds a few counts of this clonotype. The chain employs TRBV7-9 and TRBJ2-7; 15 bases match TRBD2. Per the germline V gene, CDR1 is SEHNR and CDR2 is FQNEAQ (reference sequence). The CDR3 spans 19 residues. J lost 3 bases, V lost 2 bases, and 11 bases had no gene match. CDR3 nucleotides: TGTGCCAGCAGCTTACTCCTACCGGGACTAGCGGGAGGAGACTACGAGCAGTACTTC. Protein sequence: CASSLLLPGLAGGDYEQYF.

For the CDR3, the DNA is TGCGCCAGCAGCTTGGTGACAGGGAGCGAGACCCAGTACTTC. Residues: CASSLVTGSETQYF. The chain has TRBV5-1 and TRBJ2-5; TRBD1 aligns across 7 bases. CDR3 size: 14 residues. The germline V gene has CDR1 SGHRS and CDR2 YFSETQ. V lost 0 bases, J lost 5 bases, and 4 bases stayed unmatched.

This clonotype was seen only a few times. CDR3 residues: CASSRNLRFPNTEAFF. CDR3 bases: TGTGCCAGCAGCCGAAATCTGAGGTTCCCGAACACTGAAGCTTTCTTT. V is TRBV3-1 and J is TRBJ1-1; D call uncertain. Germline V gene sequence: CDR1 LGHDT, CDR2 YNNKEL (reference sequence). Deletions cut 4 bases from V and 1 base from J, with 16 bases between. This CDR3 has 16 amino acids.

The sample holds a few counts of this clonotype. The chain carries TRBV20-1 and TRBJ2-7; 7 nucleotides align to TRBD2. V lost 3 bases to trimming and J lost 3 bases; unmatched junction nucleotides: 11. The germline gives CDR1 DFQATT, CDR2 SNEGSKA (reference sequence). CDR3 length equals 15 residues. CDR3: CSASDGGRSNYEQYF. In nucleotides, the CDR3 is TGCAGTGCTAGCGACGGGGGGAGGAGTAACTACGAGCAGTACTTC.

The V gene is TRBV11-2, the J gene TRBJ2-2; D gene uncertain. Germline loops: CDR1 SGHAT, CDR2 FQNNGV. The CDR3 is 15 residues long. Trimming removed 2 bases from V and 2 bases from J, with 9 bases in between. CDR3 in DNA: TGTGCCAGCAGCTTATGGCCCGGAAACACCGGGGAGCTGTTTTTT. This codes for CASSLWPGNTGELFF.

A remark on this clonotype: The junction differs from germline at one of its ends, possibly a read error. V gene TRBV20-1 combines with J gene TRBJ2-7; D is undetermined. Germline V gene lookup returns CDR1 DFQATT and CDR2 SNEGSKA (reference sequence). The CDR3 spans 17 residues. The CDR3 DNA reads TGCAGTGCTAGAGATCTGACAAGGCGTGGGCGCTCCGACGAGCAGTACTTC. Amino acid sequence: CSARDLTRRGRSDEQYF.

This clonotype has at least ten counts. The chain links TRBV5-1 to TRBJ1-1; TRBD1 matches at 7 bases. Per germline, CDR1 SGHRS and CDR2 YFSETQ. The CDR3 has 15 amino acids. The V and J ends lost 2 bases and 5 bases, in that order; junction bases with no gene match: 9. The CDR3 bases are TGCGCCAGCAGCTTAGGATTCAGGGGGGCAACTGAAGCTTTCTTT. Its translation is CASSLGFRGATEAFF.

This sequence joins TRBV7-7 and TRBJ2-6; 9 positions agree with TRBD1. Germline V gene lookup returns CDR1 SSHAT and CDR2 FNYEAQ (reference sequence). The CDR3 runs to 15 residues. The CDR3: CAGTQGAIGANVLTF. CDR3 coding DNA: TGTGCTGGAACACAGGGGGCGATTGGGGCCAACGTCCTGACTTTC.

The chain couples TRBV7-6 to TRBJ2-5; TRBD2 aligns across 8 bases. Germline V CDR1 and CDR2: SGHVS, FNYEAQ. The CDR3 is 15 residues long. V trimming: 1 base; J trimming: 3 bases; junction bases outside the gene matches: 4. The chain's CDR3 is CASSLVVSGKETQYF. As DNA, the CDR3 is TGTGCCAGCAGCTTAGTCGTTAGCGGGAAAGAGACCCAGTACTTC.

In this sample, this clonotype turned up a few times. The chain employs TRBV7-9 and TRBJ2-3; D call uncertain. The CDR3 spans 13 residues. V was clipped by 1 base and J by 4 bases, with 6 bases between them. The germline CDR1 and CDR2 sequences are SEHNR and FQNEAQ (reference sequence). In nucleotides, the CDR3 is TGTGCCAGCAGCTTAGGATGGGCAGATACGCAGTATTTT. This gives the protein CASSLGWADTQYF.

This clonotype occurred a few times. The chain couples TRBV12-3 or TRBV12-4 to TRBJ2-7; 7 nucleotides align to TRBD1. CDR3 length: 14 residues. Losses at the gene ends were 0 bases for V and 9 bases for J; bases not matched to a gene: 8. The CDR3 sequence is CASSLALTGIGQYF. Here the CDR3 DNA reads TGTGCCAGCAGTTTAGCCTTGACAGGGATCGGGCAGTACTTC.

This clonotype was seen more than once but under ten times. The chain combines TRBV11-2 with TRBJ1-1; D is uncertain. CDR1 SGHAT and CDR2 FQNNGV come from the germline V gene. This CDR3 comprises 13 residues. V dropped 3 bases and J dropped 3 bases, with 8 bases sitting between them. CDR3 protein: CASSFEAYTEAFF. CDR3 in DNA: TGTGCCAGCAGCTTTGAGGCCTACACTGAAGCTTTCTTT.

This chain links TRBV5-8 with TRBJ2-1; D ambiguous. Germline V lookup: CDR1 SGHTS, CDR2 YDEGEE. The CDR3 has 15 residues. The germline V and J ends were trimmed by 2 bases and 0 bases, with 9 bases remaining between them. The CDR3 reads CASSFTPSSYNEQFF. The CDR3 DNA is TGTGCCAGCAGCTTCACACCCAGCTCCTACAATGAGCAGTTCTTC.